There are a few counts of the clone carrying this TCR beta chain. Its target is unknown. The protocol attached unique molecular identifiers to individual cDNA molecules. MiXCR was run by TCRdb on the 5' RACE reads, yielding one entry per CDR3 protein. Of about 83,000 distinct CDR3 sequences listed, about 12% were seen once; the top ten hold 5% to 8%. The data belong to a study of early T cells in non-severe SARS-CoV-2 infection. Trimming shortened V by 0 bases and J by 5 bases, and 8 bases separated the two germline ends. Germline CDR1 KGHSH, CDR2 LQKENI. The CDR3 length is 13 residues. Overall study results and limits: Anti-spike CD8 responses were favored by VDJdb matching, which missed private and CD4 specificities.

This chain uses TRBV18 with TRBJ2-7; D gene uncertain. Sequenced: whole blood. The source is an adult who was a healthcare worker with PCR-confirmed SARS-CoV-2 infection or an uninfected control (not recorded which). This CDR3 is CASSPPTLNEQYF. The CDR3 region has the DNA TGTGCCAGCTCACCACCGACCCTTAACGAGCAGTACTTC.